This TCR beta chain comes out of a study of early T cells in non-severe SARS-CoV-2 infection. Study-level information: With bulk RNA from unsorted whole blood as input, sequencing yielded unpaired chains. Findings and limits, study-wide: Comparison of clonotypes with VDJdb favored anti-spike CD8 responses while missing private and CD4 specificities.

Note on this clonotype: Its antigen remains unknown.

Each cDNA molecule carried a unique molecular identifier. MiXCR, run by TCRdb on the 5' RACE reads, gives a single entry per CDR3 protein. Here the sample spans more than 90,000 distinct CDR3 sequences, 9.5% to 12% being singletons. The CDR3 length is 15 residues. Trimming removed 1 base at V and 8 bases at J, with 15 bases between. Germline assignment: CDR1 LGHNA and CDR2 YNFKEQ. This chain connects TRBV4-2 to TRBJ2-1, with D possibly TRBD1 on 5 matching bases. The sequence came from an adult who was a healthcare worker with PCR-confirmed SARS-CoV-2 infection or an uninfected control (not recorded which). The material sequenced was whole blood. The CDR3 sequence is CASSQGPNQGDEQFF. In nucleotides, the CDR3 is TGTGCCAGCAGCCAAGGACCAAACCAGGGCGATGAGCAGTTCTTC.